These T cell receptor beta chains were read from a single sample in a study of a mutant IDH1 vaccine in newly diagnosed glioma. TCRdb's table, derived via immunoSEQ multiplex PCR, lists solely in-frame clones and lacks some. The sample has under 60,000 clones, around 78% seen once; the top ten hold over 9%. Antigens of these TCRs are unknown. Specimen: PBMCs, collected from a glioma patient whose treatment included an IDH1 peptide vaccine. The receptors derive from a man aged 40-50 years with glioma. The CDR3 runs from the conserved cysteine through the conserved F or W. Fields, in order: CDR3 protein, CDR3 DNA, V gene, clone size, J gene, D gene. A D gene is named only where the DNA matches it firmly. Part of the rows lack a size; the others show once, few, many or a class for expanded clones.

cdr3_aa: CASSPRLAGASYEQYF; cdr3_nt: TGTGCCAGCAGCCCCCGACTAGCGGGAGCTTCCTACGAGCAGTACTTC; v_call: TRBV11-2; clone_size: -; j_call: TRBJ2-7; d_call: TRBD2
cdr3_aa: CASSLGGGSYNEQFF; cdr3_nt: TGTGCCAGCAGCTTAGGGGGAGGATCTTACAATGAGCAGTTCTTC; v_call: TRBV7-2; clone_size: -; j_call: TRBJ2-1; d_call: -
cdr3_aa: CASSTLGLEAFF; cdr3_nt: TGTGCCAGCAGCACACTGGGCCTCGAAGCTTTCTTT; v_call: TRBV27; clone_size: -; j_call: TRBJ1-1; d_call: -
cdr3_aa: CASSQAQTMNTEAFF; cdr3_nt: TGTGCCAGCTCCCAAGCCCAGACAATGAACACTGAAGCTTTCTTT; v_call: TRBV27; clone_size: -; j_call: TRBJ1-1; d_call: -
cdr3_aa: CASSPDRDTQYF; cdr3_nt: TGCGCCAGCAGCCCTGACAGAGATACGCAGTATTTT; v_call: TRBV5-1; clone_size: -; j_call: TRBJ2-3; d_call: -
cdr3_aa: CASSRLEMDEQFF; cdr3_nt: TGTGCCAGCTCGCGACTGGAGATGGATGAGCAGTTCTTC; v_call: TRBV18; clone_size: -; j_call: TRBJ2-1; d_call: -
cdr3_aa: CASSGGRLYNEQFF; cdr3_nt: TGTGCCAGTAGTGGCGGGAGGCTATACAATGAGCAGTTCTTC; v_call: TRBV19; clone_size: few; j_call: TRBJ2-1; d_call: TRBD2
cdr3_aa: CASSLAGTSRGYTF; cdr3_nt: TGTGCCAGCAGCTTAGCGGGGACTTCCAGGGGCTACACCTTC; v_call: TRBV11-2; clone_size: -; j_call: TRBJ1-2; d_call: -
cdr3_aa: CASSLSVNRGQQPQHF; cdr3_nt: TGTGCCAGCAGTTTATCGGTGAACAGGGGGCAACAGCCCCAGCATTTT; v_call: TRBV27; clone_size: -; j_call: TRBJ1-5; d_call: TRBD1
cdr3_aa: CATSREGGGHRWNTEAFF; cdr3_nt: TGTGCCACCAGCAGAGAAGGGGGGGGGCACAGGTGGAACACTGAAGCTTTCTTT; v_call: TRBV15; clone_size: once; j_call: TRBJ1-1; d_call: -
cdr3_aa: CASTKTATNYGYTF; cdr3_nt: TGTGCCAGCACCAAGACAGCCACTAACTATGGCTACACCTTC; v_call: TRBV2; clone_size: few; j_call: TRBJ1-2; d_call: -